Below are 20 T cell receptor beta chains sequenced from a single sample in a study of blood T cell repertoires in COVID-19. Here immunoSEQ multiplex PCR was the method, and the copy in TCRdb shows in-frame clones only, minus some. The sample holds over 250,000 clones, roughly nine tenths seen once. The specimen sequenced was PBMCs or T cells enriched from blood (not recorded which). These receptors were obtained from a woman aged 45-65 years who had recovered from COVID-19.

The CDR3 sequence is CASRHGDRNTEAFF. The CDR3, as DNA: TGTGCCAGCAGACACGGGGACAGGAACACTGAAGCTTTCTTT. The chain couples TRBV28 to TRBJ1-1; 7 bases line up with TRBD1. The junction had 5 bases not matched to a gene; V was cut back by 6 bases and J by 1 base. The CDR3 covers 14 residues. Germline V lookup: CDR1 MDHEN, CDR2 SYDVKM.

The V and J genes are TRBV30 and TRBJ1-6, with 8 bases that match TRBD1. Trimming at V came to 0 bases and at J to 7 bases, leaving 17 bases not matched to a gene. The CDR3 has 19 amino acids. The germline CDR1 and CDR2 sequences are GTSNPN and SVGIG (reference sequence). This chain's CDR3 is CAWSVHPRTGRFTNSPLHF. The DNA of the CDR3 is TGTGCCTGGAGTGTACATCCACGGACAGGGCGGTTTACCAATTCACCCCTCCACTTT.

This chain links TRBV28 with TRBJ1-6, with D unclear. V was cut by 4 bases and J by 7 bases, with 5 bases left in between. CDR3 size: 12 residues. CDR1 is MDHEN, CDR2 SYDVKM, per germline. CDR3 residues: CASSSQNSPLHF. The CDR3 coding sequence is TGTGCCAGCAGTTCCCAGAATTCACCCCTCCACTTT.

The CDR3 bases are TGTGCCAGCAGTCCGGGAGAACGGAAAGGCTACACCTTC. Amino acids: CASSPGERKGYTF. V gene TRBV25-1 combines with J gene TRBJ1-2; no reliable D call. Germline-derived CDR1 and CDR2 are MGHDK and SYGVNS. The CDR3 has 13 residues. Trimming removed 5 bases from V and 8 bases from J, with 15 bases in between.

The chain employs TRBV27 and TRBJ1-1, with 7 bases aligning to TRBD1. CDR3 length: 14 amino acids. In germline, CDR1 is MNHEY, CDR2 SMNVEV (reference sequence). The junction had 7 bases not matched to a gene; V was cut back by 8 bases and J by 1 base. CDR3 sequence: CASSRGQWNTEAFF. For the CDR3, the DNA is TGTGCCAGCTCCCGGGGACAGTGGAACACTGAAGCTTTCTTT.

In this sample, this clone turned up a few times. V and J are TRBV19 and TRBJ1-2; tentatively, D is TRBD1 (6 bases). The CDR3 consists of 16 residues. V was cut by 11 bases and J by 0 bases, with 22 bases left in between. Germline V gene data show CDR1 as LNHDA and CDR2 as SQIVND (reference sequence). DNA of the CDR3: TGTGCCTCCTCCATCGCCCGGGGGGCGACTAACTATGGCTACACCTTC. Translated: CASSIARGATNYGYTF.

The chain recombines TRBV3-1 (or the pseudogene TRBV3-2) with TRBJ2-1; D might be TRBD1 (5 bases). Deletions cut 1 base from V and 5 bases from J, with 12 bases between. The CDR3 is 15 amino acids. CDR1 and CDR2 (germline): LGHDT, YNNKEL (reference sequence). The CDR3 is CASSQVPWGHNEQFF. CDR3 in DNA: TGTGCCAGCAGCCAAGTACCCTGGGGCCACAATGAGCAGTTCTTC.

This rearrangement joins TRBV5-1 to TRBJ2-1; 8 nucleotides agree with TRBD2. V lost 0 bases, J lost 6 bases, and 5 bases stayed unmatched. Germline V gene lookup returns CDR1 SGHRS and CDR2 YFSETQ. The CDR3 totals 15 residues. The CDR3: CASSLVAGLGNEQFF. The CDR3 coding sequence is TGCGCCAGCAGCTTGGTAGCGGGATTGGGCAATGAGCAGTTCTTC.

The rearrangement joins TRBV19 to TRBJ2-7, with D maybe TRBD1 (5 bases). Deletions cut 5 bases from V and 6 bases from J, with 11 bases between. The CDR3 has 12 residues. Germline V gene sequence: CDR1 LNHDA, CDR2 SQIVND (reference sequence). CDR3 protein: CASSHQGTEQYF. CDR3 sequence (DNA): TGTGCCAGTAGTCACCAGGGTACCGAGCAGTACTTC.

The rearrangement uses TRBV28 and TRBJ2-2, with 10 bases matching TRBD1. The germline CDR1 and CDR2 sequences are MDHEN and SYDVKM. CDR3 length: 15 residues. Losses at the gene ends were 5 bases for V and 6 bases for J; bases not matched to a gene: 6. The CDR3 bases are TGTGCCAGCAGTCTTCCGGGACAGGGGTCCGGGGAGCTGTTTTTT. It specifies CASSLPGQGSGELFF.

The genes are TRBV2 and TRBJ2-1; TRBD2 aligns across 8 bases. Germline loops: CDR1 SNHLY, CDR2 FYNNEI. CDR3 length: 15 amino acids. J lost 0 bases, V lost 5 bases, and 3 bases had no gene match. The CDR3 protein is CASSIAGTSYNEQFF. The CDR3 coding sequence is TGTGCCAGCAGTATAGCGGGAACCTCCTACAATGAGCAGTTCTTC.

The chain links TRBV3-1 (or the pseudogene TRBV3-2) to TRBJ2-6; D remains unclear. The germline V gene has CDR1 LGHDT and CDR2 YNNKEL (reference sequence). V lost 3 bases and J lost 3, with 18 bases in between. This CDR3 comprises 18 residues. Here the CDR3 reads CASSQKASTPLGANVLTF. The CDR3 DNA follows: TGTGCCAGCAGCCAGAAAGCATCGACTCCCCTTGGGGCCAACGTCCTGACTTTC.

This clone was counted a single time. V is TRBV2 and J is TRBJ2-1; 16 bases map to TRBD2. This CDR3 has 18 residues. The V segment lost 4 bases and the J segment 2 bases; nucleotides outside the gene matches: 5. Germline assignment: CDR1 SNHLY and CDR2 FYNNEI. CDR3 residues: CASSGGLAGGKTYNEQFF. CDR3 sequence (DNA): TGTGCCAGCAGTGGGGGACTAGCGGGAGGGAAAACCTACAATGAGCAGTTCTTC.

A single count supports this clone. The gene calls are TRBV7-9 and TRBJ2-1; maybe TRBD2 (6 bases). V lost 0 bases, J lost 12 bases, and 9 bases lay in between. Per germline, CDR1 SEHNR and CDR2 FQNEAQ (reference sequence). The CDR3 loop spans 12 amino acids. CDR3 loop: CASSLAFGRQFF. The CDR3 DNA reads as TGTGCCAGCAGCTTAGCTTTCGGGAGGCAGTTCTTC.

The chain combines TRBV3-1 (or the pseudogene TRBV3-2) with TRBJ2-3, with 10 bases aligning to TRBD2. The CDR3 length is 16 residues. The ends lost 3 bases at V and 2 bases at J; junction bases unmatched: 5. Germline V gene sequence: CDR1 LGHDT, CDR2 YNNKEL (reference sequence). CDR3 amino acids: CASSHLAGAFTDTQYF. The CDR3 nucleotides are TGTGCCAGCAGCCACCTAGCGGGAGCATTCACAGATACGCAGTATTTT.

This clone has a single count. The chain uses TRBV7-2 and TRBJ2-7; no clear D gene. V lost 3 bases and J 0 bases, leaving 9 bases between the germline ends. Germline assignment: CDR1 SGHTA and CDR2 FQGNSA. This CDR3 has 14 residues. CDR3 in DNA: TGTGCCAGCAGCTTCGACGGAGTCTCCTACGAGCAGTACTTC. Protein: CASSFDGVSYEQYF.

A single count supports this clone. The gene calls are TRBV7-9 and TRBJ1-2; TRBD1 is a possible D gene (6 bases). The CDR3 has 14 residues. Trimming cost V 7 bases and J 4 bases, with 16 bases left between them. Germline CDR1 reads SEHNR; CDR2 reads FQNEAQ (reference sequence). DNA of the CDR3: TGTGCCAGCACCATAACCCAGGGGAGCTATGGCTACACCTTC. It specifies CASTITQGSYGYTF.

CDR3 amino acids: CASSLLSSTDTQYF. The DNA of the CDR3 is TGCGCCAGCAGCTTGTTATCTAGCACAGATACGCAGTATTTT. The chain carries TRBV5-1 and TRBJ2-3; D is uncertain. Germline V gene sequence: CDR1 SGHRS, CDR2 YFSETQ. The CDR3 length is 14 residues. With 1 base removed from V and 0 bases from J, the gap between germline ends came to 6 bases. Drawing the rest from reference TRBV5-1 and TRBJ2-3, the complete variable domain is KAGVTQTPRYLIKTRGQQVTLSCSPISGHRSVSWYQQTPGQGLQFLFEYFSETQRNKGNFPGRFSGRQFSNSRSEMNVSTLELGDSALYLCASSLLSSTDTQYFGPGTRLTVL.

This clone appeared once. CDR3 coding DNA: TGCAGCGTTGTAAGCGGGAGGACCTCGAGGCAGTTCTTC. Translating it yields CSVVSGRTSRQFF. This rearrangement joins TRBV29-1 to TRBJ2-1; 9 nucleotides align to TRBD2. The CDR3 length is 13 residues. CDR1 and CDR2 (germline): SQVTM, ANQGSEA. V gave up 4 bases and J gave up 12 bases; unmatched junction bases: 10.

CDR3 DNA sequence: TGTGCCAGCAGTTTATCCCGGGATCAGCCCCAGCATTTT. As protein: CASSLSRDQPQHF. The rearrangement joins TRBV27 to TRBJ1-5; the D is unclear. This CDR3 is 13 amino acids long. V was trimmed by 0 bases and J by 5 bases, leaving 5 bases between them. Per the germline V gene, CDR1 is MNHEY and CDR2 is SMNVEV (reference sequence).